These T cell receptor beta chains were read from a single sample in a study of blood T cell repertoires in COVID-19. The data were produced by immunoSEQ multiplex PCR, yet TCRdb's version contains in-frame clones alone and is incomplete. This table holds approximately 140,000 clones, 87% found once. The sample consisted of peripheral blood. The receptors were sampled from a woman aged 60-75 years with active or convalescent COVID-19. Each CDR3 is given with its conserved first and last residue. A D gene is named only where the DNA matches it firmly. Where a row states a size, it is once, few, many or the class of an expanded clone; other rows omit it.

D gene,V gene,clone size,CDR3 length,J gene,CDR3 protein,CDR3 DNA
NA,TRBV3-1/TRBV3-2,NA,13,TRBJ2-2,CASSQVFVGELFF,TGTGCCAGCAGCCAAGTCTTTGTCGGGGAGCTGTTTTTT
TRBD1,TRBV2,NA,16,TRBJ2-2,CASSEQGASFPGELFF,TGTGCCAGCAGTGAGCAGGGGGCCTCGTTTCCCGGGGAGCTGTTTTTT
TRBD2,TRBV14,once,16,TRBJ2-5,CASSHGTRVKRETQYF,TGTGCCAGCAGCCACGGGACTAGAGTAAAACGGGAGACCCAGTACTTC
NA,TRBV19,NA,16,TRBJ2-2,CASSRRAVEAGGELFF,TGTGCCAGTAGTAGGAGGGCCGTGGAAGCGGGCGGGGAGCTGTTTTTT
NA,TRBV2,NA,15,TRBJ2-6,CASSVKRSGANVLTF,TGTGCCAGCAGTGTGAAGCGCTCTGGGGCCAACGTCCTGACTTTC
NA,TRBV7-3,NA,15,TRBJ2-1,CASSLMQGTYNEQFF,TGTGCCAGCAGCTTAATGCAGGGGACATACAATGAGCAGTTCTTC
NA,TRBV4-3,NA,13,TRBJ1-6,CASSQGQGSPLHF,TGCGCCAGCAGCCAGGGGCAGGGTTCACCCCTCCACTTT
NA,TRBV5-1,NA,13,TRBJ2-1,CASSPQVNNEQFF,TGCGCCAGCAGCCCCCAGGTGAACAATGAGCAGTTCTTC
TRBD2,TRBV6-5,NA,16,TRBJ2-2,CASSYLLGGGTGELFF,TGTGCCAGCAGTTACTTGCTCGGGGGGGGCACCGGGGAGCTGTTTTTT
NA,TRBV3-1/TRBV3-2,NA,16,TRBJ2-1,CASSPGGRGSYNEQFF,TGTGCCAGCAGCCCTGGTGGGCGGGGCTCCTACAATGAGCAGTTCTTC
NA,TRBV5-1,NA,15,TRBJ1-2,CASSPGTDFFYGYTF,TGCGCCAGCAGCCCCGGGACTGATTTCTTCTATGGCTACACCTTC
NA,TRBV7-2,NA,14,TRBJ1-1,CASSLGGINTEAFF,TGTGCCAGCAGCTTAGGAGGGATTAACACTGAAGCTTTCTTT
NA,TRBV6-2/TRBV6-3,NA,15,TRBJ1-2,CASSPPDELNYGYTF,TGTGCCAGCAGTCCCCCCGATGAGTTGAACTATGGCTACACCTTC
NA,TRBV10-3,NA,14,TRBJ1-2,CAITLDSPNYGYTF,TGTGCCATCACCCTGGACAGCCCTAACTATGGCTACACCTTC
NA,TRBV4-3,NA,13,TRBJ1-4,CASSQEAAEKLFF,TGCGCCAGCAGCCAAGAAGCGGCAGAAAAACTGTTTTTT
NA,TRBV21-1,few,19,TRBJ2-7,CASRKERTGGFPPTYEQYF,TGTGCCAGCAGGAAAGAGCGGACAGGGGGATTTCCCCCAACCTACGAGCAGTACTTC
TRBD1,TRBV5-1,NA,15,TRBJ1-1,CASSPRGPFDTEAFF,TGCGCCAGCAGCCCCAGGGGGCCGTTTGACACTGAAGCTTTCTTT
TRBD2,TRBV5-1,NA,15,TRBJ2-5,CASSNGAGGRETQYF,TGCGCCAGCAGTAATGGGGCGGGGGGGCGAGAGACCCAGTACTTC
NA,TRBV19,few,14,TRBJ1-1,CASSRLGGSPEAFF,TGTGCCAGTAGCCGACTTGGGGGGAGCCCTGAAGCTTTCTTT
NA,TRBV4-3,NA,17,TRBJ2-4,CASSQDFGGTAKNIQYF,TGCGCCAGCAGCCAAGATTTCGGGGGTACAGCCAAAAACATTCAGTACTTC
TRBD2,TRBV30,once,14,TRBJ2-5,CAWNAGGIQETQYF,TGTGCCTGGAACGCGGGAGGGATCCAAGAGACCCAGTACTTC
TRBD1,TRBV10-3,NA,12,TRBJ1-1,CAISPGQTEAFF,TGTGCCATCAGTCCGGGACAGACAGAAGCTTTCTTT
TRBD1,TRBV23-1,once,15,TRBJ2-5,CASSQSQGPPETQYF,TGCGCCAGCAGTCAATCACAGGGGCCCCCGGAGACCCAGTACTTC
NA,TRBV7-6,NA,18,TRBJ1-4,CASSFRVMGSFSNEKLFF,TGTGCCAGCAGCTTTCGCGTTATGGGCTCCTTCTCTAATGAAAAACTGTTTTTT
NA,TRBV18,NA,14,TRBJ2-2,CASSPLQNTGELFF,TGTGCCAGCTCACCACTACAGAACACCGGGGAGCTGTTTTTT
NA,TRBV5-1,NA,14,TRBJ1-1,CASSLASQGTEAFF,TGCGCCAGCAGCTTGGCCTCCCAGGGGACTGAAGCTTTCTTT
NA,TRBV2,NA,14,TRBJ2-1,CASTPSPDYNEQFF,TGTGCCAGCACCCCGTCGCCAGACTACAATGAGCAGTTCTTC
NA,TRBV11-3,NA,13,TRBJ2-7,CASSLAGEGEQYF,TGTGCCAGCAGCTTAGCAGGGGAAGGCGAGCAGTACTTC
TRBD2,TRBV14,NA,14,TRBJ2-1,CASSLLAGAMKQFF,TGTGCCAGCAGCCTCCTAGCGGGCGCAATGAAGCAGTTCTTC
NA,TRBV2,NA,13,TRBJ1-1,CASSAEASTEAFF,TGTGCCAGCAGTGCCGAAGCGTCCACTGAAGCTTTCTTT
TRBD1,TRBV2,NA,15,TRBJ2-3,CASRPGTVVSDTQYF,TGTGCCAGCAGACCCGGGACAGTGGTTTCGGATACGCAGTATTTT
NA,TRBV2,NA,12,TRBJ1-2,CASAAGDYGYTF,TGTGCCAGCGCGGCGGGCGACTATGGCTACACCTTC
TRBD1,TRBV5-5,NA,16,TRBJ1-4,CASSLGQGEINEKLFF,TGTGCCAGCAGCTTGGGTCAGGGGGAGATTAATGAAAAACTGTTTTTT
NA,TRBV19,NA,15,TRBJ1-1,CASSGWGQVDTEAFF,TGTGCCAGTAGTGGCTGGGGGCAGGTTGACACTGAAGCTTTCTTT
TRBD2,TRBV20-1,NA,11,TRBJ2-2,CSASGLARMFF,TGCAGTGCGTCGGGACTAGCGAGGATGTTTTTT
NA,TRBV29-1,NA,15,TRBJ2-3,CSVEGEGGGTDTQYF,TGCAGCGTTGAAGGAGAGGGCGGGGGCACAGATACGCAGTATTTT
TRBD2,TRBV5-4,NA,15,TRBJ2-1,CASSLGTSSISEQFF,TGTGCCAGCAGCTTGGGGACTAGCAGTATAAGTGAGCAGTTCTTC
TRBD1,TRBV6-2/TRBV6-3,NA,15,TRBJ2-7,CASSRQGPSLGEQYF,TGTGCCAGCAGTAGACAGGGACCAAGCTTGGGGGAGCAGTACTTC
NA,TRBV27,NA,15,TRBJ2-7,CASSTLMGAPYEQYF,TGTGCCAGCAGCACCTTGATGGGGGCACCCTACGAGCAGTACTTC
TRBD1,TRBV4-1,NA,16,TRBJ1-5,CASSQDVTGMSQPQHF,TGCGCCAGCAGCCAAGATGTGACAGGGATGAGTCAGCCCCAGCATTTT
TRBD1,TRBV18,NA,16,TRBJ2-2,CASSPRETGTTGELFF,TGTGCCAGCTCACCACGTGAGACAGGGACCACCGGGGAGCTGTTTTTT
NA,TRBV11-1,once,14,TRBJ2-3,CASSLVTEGSTQYF,TGTGCCAGCAGCTTAGTAACCGAGGGATCCACGCAGTATTTT
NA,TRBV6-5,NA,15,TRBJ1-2,CASSYSMNFNYGYTF,TGTGCCAGCAGTTACTCGATGAACTTTAACTATGGCTACACCTTC
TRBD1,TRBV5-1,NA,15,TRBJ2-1,CASSSGTGNLHEQFF,TGCGCCAGCAGCTCCGGGACAGGGAATCTCCATGAGCAGTTCTTC
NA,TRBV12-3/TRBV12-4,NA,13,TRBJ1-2,CASSLIVGAGYTF,TGTGCCAGCAGTTTAATAGTGGGGGCTGGCTACACCTTC
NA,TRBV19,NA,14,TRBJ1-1,CASTVRLGPTEAFF,TGTGCCAGTACGGTGAGGCTGGGTCCCACTGAAGCTTTCTTT
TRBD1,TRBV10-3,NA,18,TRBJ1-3,CAISRDRTGPASGNTIYF,TGTGCCATCAGTAGAGATAGGACAGGGCCGGCATCTGGAAACACCATATATTTT
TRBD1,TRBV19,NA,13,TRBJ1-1,CASSMRDRAEAFF,TGTGCCAGTAGTATGAGGGACAGGGCTGAAGCTTTCTTT
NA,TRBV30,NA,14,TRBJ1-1,CAWSITLGGTEAFF,TGTGCCTGGAGTATAACCCTGGGGGGCACTGAAGCTTTCTTT
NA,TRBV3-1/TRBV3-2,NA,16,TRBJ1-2,CASSQDVVETNYGYTF,TGTGCCAGCAGCCAAGATGTCGTAGAGACAAACTATGGCTACACCTTC
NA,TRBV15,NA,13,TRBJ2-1,CATSRDFSGSQFF,TGTGCCACCAGCAGAGATTTCAGCGGATCACAGTTCTTC
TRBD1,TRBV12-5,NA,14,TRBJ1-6,CASGSGQGDSPLHF,TGTGCTAGTGGTTCCGGACAGGGGGATTCACCCCTCCACTTT
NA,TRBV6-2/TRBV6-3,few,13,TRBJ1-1,CASSYHLNTEAFF,TGTGCCAGCAGTTACCACTTGAACACTGAAGCTTTCTTT